These 30 T cell receptor beta chains were all obtained from the same sample, sequenced in a study of T cell repertoires in cytomegalovirus infection. One entry per CDR3 protein results from TCRdb running MiXCR on the reads. The sample has under 450,000 distinct CDR3 sequences, about 35% seen once. Antigen specificity for these receptors is unknown. This sample comprised cultured PBMCs, obtained from culture after CMV antigen stimulation. These receptors were collected from a human donor in good health (CMV status not recorded). Some clones in this sample may be carry-over from other donors' samples.

This clonotype was seen only a few times. The rearrangement links TRBV7-2 to TRBJ1-2; TRBD1 matches 7 bases. V was clipped by 5 bases and J by 10 bases; unmatched bases: 13. From germline, CDR1 is SGHTA and CDR2 FQGNSA. This CDR3 is 14 amino acids long. The CDR3 DNA sequence: TGTGCCAGCAGCCCCCGGACAGTGCAGGGGGACTACACCTTC. The encoded protein is CASSPRTVQGDYTF.

This clonotype was seen only a few times. The genes are TRBV7-2 and TRBJ1-6, with TRBD1 matching over 7 bases. V lost 2 bases and J lost 5; bases outside the gene matches: 3. CDR1 and CDR2 (germline): SGHTA, FQGNSA. This CDR3 region has 15 residues. The CDR3 reads CASSLSGTDNSPLHF. The CDR3 nucleotides are TGTGCCAGCAGCTTATCCGGGACAGATAATTCACCCCTCCACTTT.

This clonotype was detected only a few times. The chain carries TRBV6-1 and TRBJ2-3; 8 bases are a match to TRBD2. The CDR3 length is 16 residues. Germline V gene lookup returns CDR1 MNHNS and CDR2 SASEGT. Trimming cost V 6 bases and J 3 bases; bases outside gene matches: 11. For the CDR3, the DNA is TGTGCCAGCAGGGAGAAAAGCGGGAGCAGTACAGATACGCAGTATTTT. This encodes CASREKSGSSTDTQYF.

In this sample, this clonotype turned up many times. J is TRBJ1-5 and V is TRBV7-2; D gene uncertain. V lost 4 bases, J lost 3 bases, and 4 bases lay in between. Germline-derived CDR1 and CDR2 are SGHTA and FQGNSA. The CDR3 runs 12 residues. The CDR3 coding sequence is TGTGCCAGCAGCTCATACAATCAGCCCCAGCATTTT. Its translation: CASSSYNQPQHF. Full variable domain (outside the CDR3, taken from reference TRBV7-2 and TRBJ1-5): GAGVSQSPSNKVTEKGKDVELRCDPISGHTALYWYRQSLGQGLEFLIYFQGNSAPDKSGLPSDRFSAERTGGSVSTLTIQRTQQEDSAVYLCASSSYNQPQHFGDGTRLSIL.

This clonotype was counted many times. This sequence joins TRBV19 and TRBJ2-1; D is ambiguous. In germline, CDR1 is LNHDA, CDR2 SQIVND (reference sequence). V lost 5 bases to trimming and J lost 4 bases, with 6 bases between them. The CDR3 runs to 12 residues. CDR3 bases: TGTGCCAGTAGTCCCCGATACAATGAGCAGTTCTTC. As protein: CASSPRYNEQFF.

J is TRBJ2-1 and V is TRBV7-3; D possibly matches TRBD1 or TRBD2 (5 bases each). Per germline, CDR1 SGHTA and CDR2 FQGTGA. CDR3 length: 15 amino acids. Deletions cut 3 bases from V and 7 bases from J, with 16 bases between. The CDR3 DNA sequence: TGTGCCAGCAGCTTTCAACAGGAGGTTTGGAATGAGCAGTTCTTC. Amino acid sequence: CASSFQQEVWNEQFF.

This chain connects TRBV29-1 to TRBJ1-2; D is undetermined. V shed 6 bases and J shed 2 bases, with 10 bases lying between them. Germline V gene sequence: CDR1 SQVTM, CDR2 ANQGSEA. The CDR3 sequence is 12 residues long. CDR3 sequence (DNA): TGCAGCGTCGAGACTGAGAACTATGGCTACACCTTC. As protein: CSVETENYGYTF.

Only a few counts were recorded for this clonotype. The genes are TRBV4-3 and TRBJ2-7; no firm D call. Germline V lookup: CDR1 LGHNA, CDR2 YSLEER. The CDR3 sequence is 14 residues long. V lost 4 bases to trimming and J lost 2 bases, with 12 bases between them. The CDR3 loop is CASSPTQLAYEQYF. DNA for the CDR3: TGCGCCAGCAGCCCTACCCAATTAGCCTACGAGCAGTACTTC.

The chain carries TRBV7-8 and TRBJ1-2; the D is unclear. CDR3 length: 14 amino acids. Trimming stripped 5 bases from V and 9 bases from J, with 19 bases between. Per the germline V gene, CDR1 is SGHVS and CDR2 is FQNEAQ. The CDR3 bases are TGTGCCAGCAGCCCCATTAGGTCGGGCCTCCGCTACACCTTC. The encoded protein is CASSPIRSGLRYTF.

In the case of this clonotype: A much larger clone lies a single base off, so this may be a read error. V usage is TRBV24-1 and J usage is TRBJ2-5, with a tentative D call TRBD1 (5 bases). Germline V lookup: CDR1 KGHDR, CDR2 SFDVKD. The CDR3 length is 13 residues. DNA for the CDR3: TGTCCCACCAGTGACCCAGGGAAAGAGACCCAGTACTTC. Translated: CPTSDPGKETQYF.

V gene TRBV20-1 combines with J gene TRBJ2-3; the D gene could be TRBD1 or TRBD2 (5 bases each). Per germline, CDR1 DFQATT and CDR2 SNEGSKA (reference sequence). Deletions cut 1 base from V and 6 bases from J, with 8 bases between. The CDR3 runs 12 residues. The CDR3: CSARGDVDTQYF. The CDR3 bases are TGCAGTGCTAGAGGGGACGTGGATACGCAGTATTTT.

This clonotype has only a few counts. The V call is TRBV6-2 or TRBV6-3, the J call TRBJ2-7; TRBD2 matches 15 bases. This CDR3 comprises 16 residues. The J segment lost 4 bases and the V segment lost 5 bases, leaving 6 bases of the junction unmatched. Germline V gene lookup returns CDR1 MNHEY and CDR2 SVGEGT. The CDR3 coding sequence is TGTGCCAGCAGTCCGGGACTAGCGGGAGGAGGATACGAGCAGTACGTC. It translates to CASSPGLAGGGYEQYV.

This clonotype was found many times. The rearrangement joins TRBV7-2 to TRBJ1-1, with D perhaps TRBD1 (5 bases). CDR1 and CDR2 (germline): SGHTA, FQGNSA. The CDR3 is made up of 15 amino acids. V was pared by 0 bases and J by 1 base, with 9 bases between. In DNA form, the CDR3 reads TGTGCCAGCAGCTTAGCGGCCCAGGGGAACACTGAAGCTTTCTTT. Residues: CASSLAAQGNTEAFF.

This clonotype was seen a few times. The chain combines TRBV6-2 or TRBV6-3 with TRBJ2-3; D unclear. Per the germline V gene, CDR1 is MNHEY and CDR2 is SVGEGT. V was trimmed by 2 bases and J by 1 base, leaving 4 bases between them. This CDR3 contains 13 residues. CDR3: CASSYQGTDTQYF. As DNA, the CDR3 is TGTGCCAGCAGTTACCAGGGCACAGATACGCAGTATTTT.

Many counts were recorded for this clonotype. The chain combines TRBV7-8 with TRBJ2-2; D uncertain. V was cut by 3 bases and J by 3 bases, with 11 bases left in between. The length of the CDR3 is 15 residues. The germline gives CDR1 SGHVS, CDR2 FQNEAQ. The CDR3 reads CASSFAPLHTGELFF. The CDR3 DNA is TGTGCCAGCAGCTTTGCCCCTCTTCACACCGGGGAGCTGTTTTTT.

This chain uses TRBV7-9 with TRBJ1-1; tentative D call: TRBD1 (5 bases). Per the germline V gene, CDR1 is SEHNR and CDR2 is FQNEAQ (reference sequence). Trimming took 0 bases from V and 0 from J, leaving 14 bases between them. The CDR3 spans 17 residues. CDR3 sequence (DNA): TGTGCCAGCAGCTTAGCTCGGCCAGGGCCTTTGAACACTGAAGCTTTCTTT. This gives the protein CASSLARPGPLNTEAFF.

In this sample, this clonotype turned up a few times. The chain uses TRBV7-3 and TRBJ2-1; a possible D gene is TRBD2 (6 bases). The CDR3 has 14 amino acids. The V gene lost 3 bases and the J gene lost 8 bases, with 14 bases spanning the gap. The germline gives CDR1 SGHTA, CDR2 FQGTGA. The CDR3 DNA sequence: TGTGCCAGCAGCTTGACGGGAGTACAGGATGAGCAGTTCTTC. Its protein is CASSLTGVQDEQFF.

This chain uses TRBV3-1 with TRBJ2-1, with a tentative D call TRBD1 (5 bases). The CDR3 runs to 15 residues. Germline assignment: CDR1 LGHDT and CDR2 YNNKEL (reference sequence). Trimming took off 0 bases at V and 8 bases at J, with 14 bases between the two ends. This CDR3 is CASSQDPVWGHEQFF. CDR3 coding DNA: TGTGCCAGCAGCCAAGATCCAGTATGGGGCCATGAGCAGTTCTTC.

A few counts support this clonotype. This rearrangement joins TRBV5-5 to TRBJ1-5, with D unresolved. The germline gives CDR1 SGHKS, CDR2 YYEKEE (reference sequence). This CDR3 is 13 amino acids long. V was pared by 1 base and J by 7 bases, with 9 bases between. The CDR3 reads CASSLMGNQPQHF. In DNA form, the CDR3 reads TGTGCCAGCAGCTTGATGGGGAACCAGCCCCAGCATTTT.

CDR3 sequence (DNA): TGTGCCAGCAGTTCTTCTAGCGGGAGGGGGGCCGAGCAGTACTTC. Its protein product is CASSSSSGRGAEQYF. The rearrangement links TRBV27 to TRBJ2-7; 12 bases are a match to TRBD2. V was pared by 4 bases and J by 6 bases, with 7 bases of the junction left unmatched. CDR3 size: 15 residues. Germline lookup yields CDR1 MNHEY and CDR2 SMNVEV (reference sequence).

Only a few counts were recorded for this clonotype. The chain links TRBV7-9 to TRBJ1-1, with 10 bases lining up with TRBD1. CDR3 length equals 18 residues. CDR1 is SEHNR, CDR2 FQNEAQ, per germline (reference sequence). Trimming cost V 1 base and J 0 bases; bases outside gene matches: 8. CDR3 loop: CASSLGMGQGIMNTEAFF. The CDR3 region has the DNA TGTGCCAGCAGCTTAGGGATGGGACAGGGGATTATGAACACTGAAGCTTTCTTT.

The chain combines TRBV6-2 or TRBV6-3 with TRBJ1-1, with D uncertain. Germline CDR1 MNHEY, CDR2 SVGEGT. Trimming left V 0 bases short and J 0 bases short, with 17 bases between. CDR3 length: 18 amino acids. The CDR3 region is CASSYSRVKGPMNTEAFF. Written as DNA, the CDR3 is TGTGCCAGCAGTTACTCTCGGGTCAAAGGGCCAATGAACACTGAAGCTTTCTTT.

Of note for this clonotype: Possible read error: a much larger clone is one base away. The V call is TRBV7-2, the J call TRBJ1-1; 9 nucleotides line up with TRBD1. CDR1 is SGHTA, CDR2 FQGNSA, per germline. The CDR3 is made up of 18 amino acids. CDR3 DNA sequence: TGTGCCAGCAGCCCACACCCCTGGGACAGGGAAGAGGGCACTGAAGCTTCCTTT. As protein: CASSPHPWDREEGTEASF.

V is TRBV12-3 or TRBV12-4 and J is TRBJ1-1; D unresolved. The CDR3 contains 10 residues. The germline V and J ends were trimmed by 8 bases and 2 bases, with 3 bases remaining between them. The CDR3 sequence is CASVNTEAFF. The CDR3 region has the DNA TGTGCCAGCGTTAACACTGAAGCTTTCTTT.

This clonotype was seen a handful of times. The V and J genes are TRBV6-2 or TRBV6-3 and TRBJ1-1; TRBD1 might be the D (5 bases). Germline V gene sequence: CDR1 MNHEY, CDR2 SVGEGT. Trimming took 6 bases from V and 0 from J, leaving 17 bases between them. There are 16 residues in the CDR3. CDR3 amino acids: CASRPDRSPMNTEAFF. CDR3 coding DNA: TGTGCCAGCAGGCCCGACAGAAGCCCCATGAACACTGAAGCTTTCTTT.

The CDR3 region has the DNA TGTGCCAGCAGCTTAGATGTTGGTGAGCAGTTCTTC. It encodes CASSLDVGEQFF. The rearrangement links TRBV11-2 to TRBJ2-1, with D unclear. CDR3 length: 12 residues. Germline CDR1 reads SGHAT; CDR2 reads FQNNGV. Between the trimmed V and J ends, which lost 0 bases and 9 bases, there was a span of 6 bases. The variable domain in full, completed from reference TRBV11-2 and TRBJ2-1, reads EAGVAQSPRYKIIEKRQSVAFWCNPISGHATLYWYQQILGQGPKLLIQFQNNGVVDDSQLPKDRFSAERLKGVDSTLKIQPAKLEDSAVYLCASSLDVGEQFFGPGTRLTVL.

The chain employs TRBV7-2 and TRBJ2-3; D perhaps matches TRBD2 (5 bases). Trimming took 4 bases from V and 4 from J, leaving 18 bases between them. This CDR3 is 16 amino acids long. Per the germline V gene, CDR1 is SGHTA and CDR2 is FQGNSA. The CDR3 DNA reads as TGTGCCAGCAGCTCCGGCCCCACTAGGGTCTCAGATACGCAGTATTTT. This encodes CASSSGPTRVSDTQYF.

The chain combines TRBV6-1 with TRBJ2-5; D may correspond to TRBD1 or TRBD2 (5 bases each). CDR3 length: 15 residues. V was clipped by 6 bases and J by 5 bases, with 19 bases between them. Per germline, CDR1 MNHNS and CDR2 SASEGT. The DNA of the CDR3 is TGTGCCAGCAGACAAACCGGGACCCCCCAGGAGACCCAGTACTTC. Protein sequence: CASRQTGTPQETQYF.

The chain recombines TRBV4-3 with TRBJ2-4; 9 bases line up with TRBD2. J gave up 0 bases and V 6 bases, and 9 bases lay outside the gene matches. The CDR3 has 17 amino acids. Germline V CDR1 and CDR2: LGHNA, YSLEER. The CDR3 is CASSRRLADLAKNIQYF. The CDR3 nucleotides read TGCGCCAGCAGTCGTCGACTAGCGGACCTAGCCAAAAACATTCAGTACTTC.

The chain is built from TRBV19 and TRBJ2-3; 9 bases match TRBD2. The germline CDR1 and CDR2 sequences are LNHDA and SQIVND (reference sequence). V lost 4 bases to trimming and J lost 6 bases; unmatched junction nucleotides: 14. This CDR3 spans 17 amino acids. CDR3 sequence: CASSKRLPGSGSDTQYF. CDR3 coding DNA: TGTGCCAGTAGTAAACGACTTCCGGGTAGCGGGAGTGATACGCAGTATTTT. The whole variable domain, remainder taken from reference TRBV19 and TRBJ2-3, is DGGITQSPKYLFRKEGQNVTLSCEQNLNHDAMYWYRQDPGQGLRLIYYSQIVNDFQKGDIAEGYSVSREKKESFPLTVTSAQKNPTAFYLCASSKRLPGSGSDTQYFGPGTRLTVL.